The clone carrying this T cell receptor beta chain is a singleton in its sample. The antigen remains unidentified. The data were obtained in a study of siplizumab effects on memory and regulatory T cells. Findings of the study overall: No assignable naive or memory phenotype existed for roughly 75-97% of proliferating CD4+ or CD8+ clones. The Treg-derived share of mappable alloreactive CD4+ clones averaged about 68% with siplizumab and 26.9% in controls. Naive T cell populations appeared to exhibit greater diversity than memory cells and appeared to be major alloresponse contributors. There were only a minor fraction of alloreactive clones that mapped to unstimulated subsets.

Germline lookup yields CDR1 MNHEY and CDR2 SMNVEV (reference sequence). Trimming cost V 6 bases and J 2 bases, with 16 bases left between them. The CDR3 sequence is 15 residues long. The data were produced by immunoSEQ multiplex PCR, yet TCRdb's version contains in-frame clones alone and is incomplete. The sample yields some 100,000 clones, 80% to 95% seen once. The chain employs TRBV27 and TRBJ1-1; maybe TRBD1 (5 bases). This receptor was identified in a human donor in good health. The sample comprised CD8+ T cells sorted from blood. The CDR3 bases are TGTGCCAGCAGGCAAATATGGGGCAGTAACACTGAAGCTTTCTTT. Translating it yields CASRQIWGSNTEAFF.